This TCR beta chain was sequenced for a study of beta chain features in type 1 diabetes. At the level of the study: Examination spanned fewer than 140,000,000 sorted cells from all samples.

There are 13 residues in the CDR3. Germline V gene sequence: CDR1 SGHTA, CDR2 FQGNSA. V lost 0 bases to trimming and J lost 7 bases, with 9 bases between them. This clone was counted between two and nine times. Its specificity is unknown. Sequencing targeted expressed TCRB transcripts, as all isolated RNA had been reverse transcribed. TCRdb's table, derived via immunoSEQ multiplex PCR, lists solely in-frame clones and lacks some. The repertoire consists of hundreds of thousands of clones, with around 16% occurring once and the leading ten covering 0.015% to 0.019%. Study-wide results and caveats: There were fewer insertions and more deletions at the VDJ junctions of type 1 diabetes patients. All four CD4+ subsets from Type 1 diabetes patients carried moderately but significantly shorter TCRB CDR3s. Sequencing of cDNA might inflate the share of cells that strongly express TCR.

Source material: naive CD4+ T cells from blood. The source of this sequence is a man aged 18-30 years with type 1 diabetes. The V gene is TRBV7-2, the J gene TRBJ2-5, with D possibly being TRBD2 (6 bases). The CDR3 DNA follows: TGTGCCAGCAGCTTAGCCGGCGGGATGACCCAGTACTTC. Translation: CASSLAGGMTQYF.